This T cell receptor beta chain comes out of a study of blood T cell repertoires in COVID-19. The wider study: Samples came from the United States, Italy and Spain, spanning acute and convalescent COVID-19.

Clones were sequenced by immunoSEQ multiplex PCR, and TCRdb holds only the in-frame ones, with some missing. The repertoire consists of 80,000 to 95,000 clones, with around 90% occurring once and the leading ten covering 3% to 4%. CDR1 SNHLY and CDR2 FYNNEI come from the germline V gene. The V end was cut by 4 bases, the J end by 4 bases, with 14 bases between. The CDR3 consists of 15 residues. The chain uses TRBV2 and TRBJ1-5; no firm D call. Source material: peripheral blood. The source of this sequence is a woman in her 70s with acute or convalescent COVID-19. The DNA of the CDR3 is TGTGCCAGCAGTGGGTCGGGTTTGGCGAATCAGCCCCAGCATTTT. Its protein is CASSGSGLANQPQHF.